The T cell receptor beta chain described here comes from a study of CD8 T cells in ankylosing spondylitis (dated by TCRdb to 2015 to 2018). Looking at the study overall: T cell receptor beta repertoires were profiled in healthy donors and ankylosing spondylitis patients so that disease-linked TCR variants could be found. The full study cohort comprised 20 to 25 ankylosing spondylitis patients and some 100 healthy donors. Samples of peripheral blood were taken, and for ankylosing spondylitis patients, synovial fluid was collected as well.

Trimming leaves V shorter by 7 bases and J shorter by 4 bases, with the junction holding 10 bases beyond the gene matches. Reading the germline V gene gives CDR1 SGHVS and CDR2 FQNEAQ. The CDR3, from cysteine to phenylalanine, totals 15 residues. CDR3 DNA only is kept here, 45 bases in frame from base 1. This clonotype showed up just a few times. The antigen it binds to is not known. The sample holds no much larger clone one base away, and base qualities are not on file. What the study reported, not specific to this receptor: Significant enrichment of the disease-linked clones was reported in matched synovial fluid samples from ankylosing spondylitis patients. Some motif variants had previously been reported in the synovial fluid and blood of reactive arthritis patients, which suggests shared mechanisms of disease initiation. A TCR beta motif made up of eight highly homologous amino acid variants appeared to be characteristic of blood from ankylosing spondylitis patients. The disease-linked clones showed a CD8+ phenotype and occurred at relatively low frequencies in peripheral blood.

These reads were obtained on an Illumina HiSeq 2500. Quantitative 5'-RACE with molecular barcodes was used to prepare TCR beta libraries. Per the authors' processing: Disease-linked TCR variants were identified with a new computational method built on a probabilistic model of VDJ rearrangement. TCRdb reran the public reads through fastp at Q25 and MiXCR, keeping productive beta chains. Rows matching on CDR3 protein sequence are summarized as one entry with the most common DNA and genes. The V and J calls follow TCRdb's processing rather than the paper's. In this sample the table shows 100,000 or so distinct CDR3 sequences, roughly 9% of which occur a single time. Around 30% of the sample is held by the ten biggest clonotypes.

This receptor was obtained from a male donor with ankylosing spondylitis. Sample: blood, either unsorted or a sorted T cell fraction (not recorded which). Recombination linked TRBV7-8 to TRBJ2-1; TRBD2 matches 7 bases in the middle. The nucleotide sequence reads TGTGCCAGCAAGGTCGGGCTAGCGGATTACAATGAGCAGTTCTTC. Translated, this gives CASKVGLADYNEQFF. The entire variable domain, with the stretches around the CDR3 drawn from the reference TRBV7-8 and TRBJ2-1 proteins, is GAGVSQSPRYKVAKRGQDVALRCDPISGHVSLFWYQQALGQGPEFLTYFQNEAQLDKSGLPSDRFFAERPEGSVSTLKIQRTQQEDSAVYLCASKVGLADYNEQFFGPGTRLTVL.